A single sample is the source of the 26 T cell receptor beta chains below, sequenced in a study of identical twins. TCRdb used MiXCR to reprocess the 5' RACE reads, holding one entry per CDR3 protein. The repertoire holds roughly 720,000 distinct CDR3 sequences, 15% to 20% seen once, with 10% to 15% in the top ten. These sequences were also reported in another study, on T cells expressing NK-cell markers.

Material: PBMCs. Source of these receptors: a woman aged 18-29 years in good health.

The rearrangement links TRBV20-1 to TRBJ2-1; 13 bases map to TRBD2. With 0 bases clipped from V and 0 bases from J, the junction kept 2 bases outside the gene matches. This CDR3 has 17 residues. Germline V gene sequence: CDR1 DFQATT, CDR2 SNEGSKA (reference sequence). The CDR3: CSARDWTSGSSYNEQFF. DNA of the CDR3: TGCAGTGCTAGAGACTGGACTAGCGGGAGCTCCTACAATGAGCAGTTCTTC.

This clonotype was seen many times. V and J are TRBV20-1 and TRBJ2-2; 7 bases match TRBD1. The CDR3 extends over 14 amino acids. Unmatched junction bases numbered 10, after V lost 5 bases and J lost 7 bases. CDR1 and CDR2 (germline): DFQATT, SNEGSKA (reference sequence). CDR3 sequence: CSASRQGVSGELFF. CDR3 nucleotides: TGCAGTGCTTCACGACAGGGAGTTAGCGGGGAGCTGTTTTTT.

CDR3 region: CASSQGPRTGDYEQYF. CDR3 DNA: TGTGCCAGCAGCCAAGGCCCTCGGACAGGGGACTACGAGCAGTACTTC. The chain couples TRBV14 to TRBJ2-7; 9 nucleotides align to TRBD1. V gave up 1 base and J gave up 3 bases; unmatched junction bases: 7. There are 16 residues in the CDR3. Germline CDR1 is SGHDN and CDR2 is FVKESK.

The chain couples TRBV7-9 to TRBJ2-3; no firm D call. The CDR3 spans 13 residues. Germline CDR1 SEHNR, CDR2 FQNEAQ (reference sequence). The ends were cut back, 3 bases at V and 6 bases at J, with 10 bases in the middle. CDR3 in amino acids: CASSFRQPDTQYF. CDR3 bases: TGTGCCAGCAGCTTTAGGCAGCCCGATACGCAGTATTTT.

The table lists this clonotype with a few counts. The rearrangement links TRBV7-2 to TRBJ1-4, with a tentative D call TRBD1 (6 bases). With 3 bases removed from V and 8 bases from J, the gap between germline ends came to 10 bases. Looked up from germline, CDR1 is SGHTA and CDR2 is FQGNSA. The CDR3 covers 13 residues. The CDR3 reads CASSLNREEKLFF. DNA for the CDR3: TGTGCCAGCAGCTTGAACAGGGAGGAAAAACTGTTTTTT.

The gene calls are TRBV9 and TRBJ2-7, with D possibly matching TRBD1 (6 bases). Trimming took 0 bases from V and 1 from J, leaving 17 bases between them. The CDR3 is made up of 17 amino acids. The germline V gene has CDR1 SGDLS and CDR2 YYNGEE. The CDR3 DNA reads TGTGCCAGCAGCGTAGGAGTGGGACATAGCTCATCCTACGAGCAGTACTTC. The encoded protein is CASSVGVGHSSSYEQYF.

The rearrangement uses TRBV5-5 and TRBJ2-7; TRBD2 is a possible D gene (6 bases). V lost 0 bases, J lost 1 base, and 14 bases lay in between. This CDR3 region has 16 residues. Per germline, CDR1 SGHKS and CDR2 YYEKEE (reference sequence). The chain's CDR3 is CASSLGLRDSSYEQYF. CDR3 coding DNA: TGTGCCAGCAGCTTGGGCCTCCGGGACTCTTCCTACGAGCAGTACTTC.

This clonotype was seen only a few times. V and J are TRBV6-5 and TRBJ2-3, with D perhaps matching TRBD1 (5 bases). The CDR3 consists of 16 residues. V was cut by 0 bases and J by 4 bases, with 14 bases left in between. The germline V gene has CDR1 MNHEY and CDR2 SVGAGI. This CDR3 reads CASSYSKGRPADTQYF. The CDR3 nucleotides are TGTGCCAGCAGTTACTCGAAGGGGCGCCCCGCAGATACGCAGTATTTT.

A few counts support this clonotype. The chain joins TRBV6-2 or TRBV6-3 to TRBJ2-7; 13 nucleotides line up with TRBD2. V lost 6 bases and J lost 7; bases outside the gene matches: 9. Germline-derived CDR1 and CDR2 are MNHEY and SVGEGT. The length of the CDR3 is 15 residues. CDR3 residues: CASSGPGLAGNEQYF. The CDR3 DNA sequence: TGTGCCAGCAGCGGACCGGGACTAGCGGGAAATGAGCAGTACTTC.

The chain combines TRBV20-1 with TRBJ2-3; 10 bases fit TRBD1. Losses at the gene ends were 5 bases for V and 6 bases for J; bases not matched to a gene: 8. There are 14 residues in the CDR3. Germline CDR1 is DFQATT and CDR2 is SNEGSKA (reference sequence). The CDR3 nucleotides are TGCAGTGCTTCCGGGACAGGGGTTGTGGATACGCAGTATTTT. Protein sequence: CSASGTGVVDTQYF.

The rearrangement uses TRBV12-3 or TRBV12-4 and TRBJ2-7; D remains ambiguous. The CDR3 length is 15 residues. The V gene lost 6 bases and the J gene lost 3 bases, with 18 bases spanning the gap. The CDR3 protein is CASSLGLNSFYEQYF. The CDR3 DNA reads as TGTGCCAGCAGCTTGGGTCTCAACTCTTTCTACGAGCAGTACTTC.

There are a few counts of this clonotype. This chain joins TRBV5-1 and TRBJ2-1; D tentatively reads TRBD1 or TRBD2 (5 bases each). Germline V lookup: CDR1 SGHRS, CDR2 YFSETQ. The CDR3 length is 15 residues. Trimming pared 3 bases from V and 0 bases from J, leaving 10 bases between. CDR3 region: CASSSRGASYNEQFF. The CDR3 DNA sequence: TGCGCCAGCAGCTCCCGGGGCGCCTCCTACAATGAGCAGTTCTTC. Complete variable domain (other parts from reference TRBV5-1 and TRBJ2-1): KAGVTQTPRYLIKTRGQQVTLSCSPISGHRSVSWYQQTPGQGLQFLFEYFSETQRNKGNFPGRFSGRQFSNSRSEMNVSTLELGDSALYLCASSSRGASYNEQFFGPGTRLTVL.

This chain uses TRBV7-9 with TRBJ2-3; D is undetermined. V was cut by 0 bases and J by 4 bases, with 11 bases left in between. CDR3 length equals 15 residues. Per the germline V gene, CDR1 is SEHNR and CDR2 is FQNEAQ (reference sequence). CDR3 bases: TGTGCCAGCAGCTTAGCCCCTCAAAGGTCAGATACGCAGTATTTT. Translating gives CASSLAPQRSDTQYF.

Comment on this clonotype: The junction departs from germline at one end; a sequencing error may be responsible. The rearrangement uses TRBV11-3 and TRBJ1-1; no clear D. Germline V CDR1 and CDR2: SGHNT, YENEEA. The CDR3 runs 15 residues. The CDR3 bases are TGTGCCAGCAGCTTAGCCATCAAGATGAACACTGAAGTTTTCTTT. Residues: CASSLAIKMNTEVFF. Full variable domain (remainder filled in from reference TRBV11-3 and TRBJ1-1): EAGVVQSPRYKIIEKKQPVAFWCNPISGHNTLYWYLQNLGQGPELLIRYENEEAVDDSQLPKDRFSAERLKGVDSTLKIQPAELGDSAVYLCASSLAIKMNTEVFFGQGTRLTVV.

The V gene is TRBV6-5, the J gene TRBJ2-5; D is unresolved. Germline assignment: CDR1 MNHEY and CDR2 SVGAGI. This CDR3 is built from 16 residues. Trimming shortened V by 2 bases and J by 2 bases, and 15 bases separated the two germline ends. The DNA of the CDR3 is TGTGCCAGCAGTTACGGCGTCGGCTCAATTCAAGAGACCCAGTACTTC. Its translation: CASSYGVGSIQETQYF.

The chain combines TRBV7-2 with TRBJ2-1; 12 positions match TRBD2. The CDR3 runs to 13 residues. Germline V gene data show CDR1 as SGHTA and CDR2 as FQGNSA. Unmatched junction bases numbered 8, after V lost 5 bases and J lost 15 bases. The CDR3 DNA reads TGTGCCAGCAGCATGACTAGCGGGGGTTTTGGGTTCTTC. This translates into CASSMTSGGFGFF.

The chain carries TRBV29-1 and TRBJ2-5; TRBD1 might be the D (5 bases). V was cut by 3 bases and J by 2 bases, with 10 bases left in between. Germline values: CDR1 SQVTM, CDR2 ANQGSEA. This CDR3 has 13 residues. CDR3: CSVESGYQETQYF. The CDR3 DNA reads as TGCAGCGTTGAGTCAGGGTATCAAGAGACCCAGTACTTC.

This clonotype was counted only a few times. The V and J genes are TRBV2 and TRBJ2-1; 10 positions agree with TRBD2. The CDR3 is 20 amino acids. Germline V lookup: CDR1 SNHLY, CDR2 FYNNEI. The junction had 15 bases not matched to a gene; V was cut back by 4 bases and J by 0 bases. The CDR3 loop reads CASSGTPTSGFVRSYNEQFF. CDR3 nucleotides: TGTGCCAGCAGTGGGACCCCGACTAGCGGGTTCGTGCGCTCCTACAATGAGCAGTTCTTC.

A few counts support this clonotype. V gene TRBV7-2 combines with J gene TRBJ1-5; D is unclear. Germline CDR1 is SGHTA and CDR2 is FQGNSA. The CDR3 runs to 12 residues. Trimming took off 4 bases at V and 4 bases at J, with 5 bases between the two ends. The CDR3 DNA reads TGTGCCAGCAGCTACTTTAATCAGCCCCAGCATTTT. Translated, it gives CASSYFNQPQHF.

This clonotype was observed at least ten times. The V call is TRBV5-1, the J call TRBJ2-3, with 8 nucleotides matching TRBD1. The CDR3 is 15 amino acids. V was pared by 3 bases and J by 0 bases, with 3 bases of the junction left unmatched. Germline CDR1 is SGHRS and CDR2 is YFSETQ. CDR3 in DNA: TGCGCCAGCAGCTCGGGACAGGCGAGCACAGATACGCAGTATTTT. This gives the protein CASSSGQASTDTQYF.

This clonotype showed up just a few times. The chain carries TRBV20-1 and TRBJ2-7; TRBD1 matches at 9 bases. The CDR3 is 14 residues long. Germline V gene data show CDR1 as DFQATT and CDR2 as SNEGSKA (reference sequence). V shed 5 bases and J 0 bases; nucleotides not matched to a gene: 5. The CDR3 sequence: CSAPGTGLSYEQYF. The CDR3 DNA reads TGCAGTGCTCCCGGGACAGGGCTCTCCTACGAGCAGTACTTC.

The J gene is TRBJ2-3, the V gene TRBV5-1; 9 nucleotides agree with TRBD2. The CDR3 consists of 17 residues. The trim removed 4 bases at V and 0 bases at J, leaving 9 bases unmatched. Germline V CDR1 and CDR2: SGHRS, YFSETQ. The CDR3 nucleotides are TGCGCCAGCAGCCCCCCTCGACTAGCGGAGAGCACAGATACGCAGTATTTT. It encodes CASSPPRLAESTDTQYF.

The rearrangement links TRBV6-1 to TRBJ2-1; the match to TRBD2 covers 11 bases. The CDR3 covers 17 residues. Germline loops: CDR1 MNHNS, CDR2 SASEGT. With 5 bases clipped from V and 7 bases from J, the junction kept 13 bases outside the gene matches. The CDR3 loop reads CASSPSIAGGPENEQFF. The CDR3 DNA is TGTGCCAGCAGTCCCTCCATAGCGGGGGGGCCAGAAAATGAGCAGTTCTTC.

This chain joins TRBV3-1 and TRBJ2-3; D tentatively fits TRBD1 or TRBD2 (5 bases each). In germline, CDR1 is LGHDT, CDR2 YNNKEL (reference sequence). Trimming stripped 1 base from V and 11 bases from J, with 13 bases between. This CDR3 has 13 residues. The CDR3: CASSQVGRRRQYF. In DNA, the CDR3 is TGTGCCAGCAGCCAAGTGGGACGGAGAAGGCAGTATTTT.

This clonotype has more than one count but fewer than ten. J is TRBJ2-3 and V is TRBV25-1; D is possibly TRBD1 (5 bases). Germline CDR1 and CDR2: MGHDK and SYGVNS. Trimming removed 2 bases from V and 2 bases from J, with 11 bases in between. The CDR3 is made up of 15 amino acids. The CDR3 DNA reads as TGTGCCAGCAGTGAACGTGACAGACTCACAGATACGCAGTATTTT. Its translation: CASSERDRLTDTQYF.

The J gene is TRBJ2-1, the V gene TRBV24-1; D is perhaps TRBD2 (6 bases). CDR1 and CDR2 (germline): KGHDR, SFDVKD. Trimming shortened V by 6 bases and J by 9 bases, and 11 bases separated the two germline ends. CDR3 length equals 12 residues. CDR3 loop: CATSHGSGEQFF. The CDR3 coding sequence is TGTGCCACCAGTCACGGGAGTGGTGAGCAGTTCTTC.